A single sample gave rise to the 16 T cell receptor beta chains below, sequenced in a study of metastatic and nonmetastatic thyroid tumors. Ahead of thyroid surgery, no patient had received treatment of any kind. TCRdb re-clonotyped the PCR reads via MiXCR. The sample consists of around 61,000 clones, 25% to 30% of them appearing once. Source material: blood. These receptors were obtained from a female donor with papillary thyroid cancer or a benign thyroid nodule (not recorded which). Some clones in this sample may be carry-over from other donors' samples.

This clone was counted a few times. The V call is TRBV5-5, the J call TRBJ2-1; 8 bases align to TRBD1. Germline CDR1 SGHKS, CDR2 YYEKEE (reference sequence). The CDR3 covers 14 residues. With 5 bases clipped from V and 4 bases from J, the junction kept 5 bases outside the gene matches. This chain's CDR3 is CASSLGTGYNEQFF. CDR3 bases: TGTGCCAGCAGTCTCGGGACAGGTTACAATGAGCAGTTCTTC.

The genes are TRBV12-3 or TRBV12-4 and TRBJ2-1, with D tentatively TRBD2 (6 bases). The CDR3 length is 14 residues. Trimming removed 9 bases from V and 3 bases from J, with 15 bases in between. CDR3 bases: TGTGCCAGTGTTTGGGACTTAAACTACAATGAGCAGTTCTTC. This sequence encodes CASVWDLNYNEQFF.

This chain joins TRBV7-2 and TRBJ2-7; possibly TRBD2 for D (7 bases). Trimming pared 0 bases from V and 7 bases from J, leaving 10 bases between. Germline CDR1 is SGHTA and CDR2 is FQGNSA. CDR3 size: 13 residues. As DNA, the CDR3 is TGTGCCAGCAGCTTAGCGGGGGGGCGGGAGCAGTACTTC. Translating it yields CASSLAGGREQYF.

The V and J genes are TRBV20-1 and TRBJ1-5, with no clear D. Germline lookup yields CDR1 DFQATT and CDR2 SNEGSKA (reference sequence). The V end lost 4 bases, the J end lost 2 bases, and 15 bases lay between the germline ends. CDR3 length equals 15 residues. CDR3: CSAKQFGNGNQPQHF. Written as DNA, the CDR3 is TGCAGTGCTAAACAGTTTGGTAATGGCAATCAGCCCCAGCATTTT.

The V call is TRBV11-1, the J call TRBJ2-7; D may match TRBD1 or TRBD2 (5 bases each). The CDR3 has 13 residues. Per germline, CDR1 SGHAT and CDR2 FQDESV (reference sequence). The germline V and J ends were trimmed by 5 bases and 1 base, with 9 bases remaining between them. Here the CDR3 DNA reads TGTGCCAGCAGCCGATGGGGGTCCTACGAGCAGTACTTC. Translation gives CASSRWGSYEQYF.

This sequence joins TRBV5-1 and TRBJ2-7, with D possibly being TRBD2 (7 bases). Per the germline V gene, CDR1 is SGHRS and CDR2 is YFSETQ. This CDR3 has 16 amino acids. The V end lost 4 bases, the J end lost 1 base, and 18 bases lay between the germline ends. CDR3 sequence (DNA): TGCGCCAGCAGCAGGGGGGAGGGGCGGCTATCCTACGAGCAGTACTTC. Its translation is CASSRGEGRLSYEQYF.

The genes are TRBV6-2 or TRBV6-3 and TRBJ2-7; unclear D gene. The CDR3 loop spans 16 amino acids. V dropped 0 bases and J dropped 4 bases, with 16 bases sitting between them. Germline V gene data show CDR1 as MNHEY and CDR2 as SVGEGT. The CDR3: CASSYSSASFQYEQYF. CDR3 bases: TGTGCCAGCAGTTACTCATCCGCGAGTTTTCAATACGAGCAGTACTTC.

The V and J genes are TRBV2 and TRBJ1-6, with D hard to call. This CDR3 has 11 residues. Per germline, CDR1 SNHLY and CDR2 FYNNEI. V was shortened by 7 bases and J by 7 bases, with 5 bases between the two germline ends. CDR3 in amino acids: CASNSNSPLHF. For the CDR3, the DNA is TGTGCCAGCAACAGCAATTCACCCCTCCACTTT.

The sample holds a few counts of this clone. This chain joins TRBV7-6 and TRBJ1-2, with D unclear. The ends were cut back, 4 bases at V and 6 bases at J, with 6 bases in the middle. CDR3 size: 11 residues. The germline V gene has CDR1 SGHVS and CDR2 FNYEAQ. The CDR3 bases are TGTGCCAGCAGCTCACCCAATGGCTACACCTTC. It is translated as CASSSPNGYTF.

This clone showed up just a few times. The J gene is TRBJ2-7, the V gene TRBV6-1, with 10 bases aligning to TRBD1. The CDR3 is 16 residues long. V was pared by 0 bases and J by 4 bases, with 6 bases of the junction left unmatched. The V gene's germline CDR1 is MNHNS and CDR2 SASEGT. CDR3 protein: CASSEASGQGVYEQYF. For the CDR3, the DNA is TGTGCCAGCAGTGAAGCGAGCGGACAGGGGGTATACGAGCAGTACTTC.

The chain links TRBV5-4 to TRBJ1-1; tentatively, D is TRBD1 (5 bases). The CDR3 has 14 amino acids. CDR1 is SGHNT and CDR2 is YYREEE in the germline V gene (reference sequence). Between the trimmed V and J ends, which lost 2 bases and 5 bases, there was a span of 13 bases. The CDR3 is CASSFRGFGTEAFF. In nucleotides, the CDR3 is TGTGCCAGCAGCTTTAGGGGTTTCGGGACTGAAGCTTTCTTT.

Here the CDR3 DNA reads TGTGCCAGCAGTGAAGACCAAAGGGGCGTCAACGAGCAGTACTTC. Its translation is CASSEDQRGVNEQYF. The gene calls are TRBV6-1 and TRBJ2-7, with a tentative D call TRBD1 (5 bases). Per germline, CDR1 MNHNS and CDR2 SASEGT. The CDR3 length is 15 residues. Trimming removed 1 base from V and 5 bases from J, with 15 bases in between.

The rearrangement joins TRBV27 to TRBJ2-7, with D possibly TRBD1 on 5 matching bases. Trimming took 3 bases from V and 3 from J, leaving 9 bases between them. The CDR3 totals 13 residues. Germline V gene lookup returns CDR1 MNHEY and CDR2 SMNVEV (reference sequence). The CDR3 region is CASSLRQNYEQYF. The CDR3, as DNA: TGTGCCAGCAGTTTGAGACAGAACTACGAGCAGTACTTC.

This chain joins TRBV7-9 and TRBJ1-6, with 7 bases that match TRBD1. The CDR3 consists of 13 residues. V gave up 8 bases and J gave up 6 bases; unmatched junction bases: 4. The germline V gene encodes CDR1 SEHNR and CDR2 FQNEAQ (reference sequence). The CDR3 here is CASRRTGNSPLHF. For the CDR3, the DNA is TGTGCCAGCCGGCGGACAGGTAATTCACCCCTCCACTTT.

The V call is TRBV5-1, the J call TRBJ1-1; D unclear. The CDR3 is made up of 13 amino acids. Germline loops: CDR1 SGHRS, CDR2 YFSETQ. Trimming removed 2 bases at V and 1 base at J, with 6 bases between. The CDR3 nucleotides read TGCGCCAGCAGCTTAGCGAAGAACACTGAAGCTTTCTTT. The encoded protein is CASSLAKNTEAFF.

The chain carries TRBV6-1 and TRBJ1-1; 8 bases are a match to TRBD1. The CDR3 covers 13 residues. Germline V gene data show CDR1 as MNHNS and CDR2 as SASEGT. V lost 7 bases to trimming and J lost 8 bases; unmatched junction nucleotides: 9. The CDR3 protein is CASTQTGVWEAFF. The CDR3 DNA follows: TGTGCCAGCACGCAGACAGGGGTTTGGGAAGCTTTCTTT.